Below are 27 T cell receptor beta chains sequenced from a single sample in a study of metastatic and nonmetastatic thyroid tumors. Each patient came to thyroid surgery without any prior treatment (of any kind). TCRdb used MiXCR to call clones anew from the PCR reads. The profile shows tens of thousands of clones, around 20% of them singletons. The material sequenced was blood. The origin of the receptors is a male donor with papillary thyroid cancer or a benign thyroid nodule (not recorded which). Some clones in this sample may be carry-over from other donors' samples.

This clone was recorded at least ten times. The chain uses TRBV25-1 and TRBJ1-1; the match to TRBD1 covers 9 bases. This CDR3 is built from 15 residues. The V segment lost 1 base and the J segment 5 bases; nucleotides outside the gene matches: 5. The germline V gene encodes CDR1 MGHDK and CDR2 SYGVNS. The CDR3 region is CASSESRTGETEAFF. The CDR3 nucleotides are TGTGCCAGCAGTGAATCTCGGACAGGGGAAACTGAAGCTTTCTTT.

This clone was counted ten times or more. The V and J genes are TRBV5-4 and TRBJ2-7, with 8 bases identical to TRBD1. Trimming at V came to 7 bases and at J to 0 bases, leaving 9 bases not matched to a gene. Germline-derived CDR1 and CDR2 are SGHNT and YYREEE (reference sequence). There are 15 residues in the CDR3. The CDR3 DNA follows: TGTGCCAGCGCCCCCGGGGACAGGAGCTCCTACGAGCAGTACTTC. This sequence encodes CASAPGDRSSYEQYF.

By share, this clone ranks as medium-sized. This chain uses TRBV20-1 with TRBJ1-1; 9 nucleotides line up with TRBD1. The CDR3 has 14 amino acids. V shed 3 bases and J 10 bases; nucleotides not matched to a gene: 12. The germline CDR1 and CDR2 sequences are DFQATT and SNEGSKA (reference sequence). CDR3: CSASPDRGIRSAFF. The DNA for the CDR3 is TGCAGTGCTAGTCCGGACAGGGGAATTCGATCAGCTTTCTTT.

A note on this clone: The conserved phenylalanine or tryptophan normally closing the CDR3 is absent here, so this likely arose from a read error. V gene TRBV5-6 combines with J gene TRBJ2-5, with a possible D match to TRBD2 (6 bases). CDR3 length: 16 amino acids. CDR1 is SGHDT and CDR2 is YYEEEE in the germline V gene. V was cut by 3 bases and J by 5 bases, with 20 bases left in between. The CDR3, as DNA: TGTGCCAGCAGCTCCACTCAAGGGCGGGGTTTGGAGACCCAGTACTCC. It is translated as CASSSTQGRGLETQYS.

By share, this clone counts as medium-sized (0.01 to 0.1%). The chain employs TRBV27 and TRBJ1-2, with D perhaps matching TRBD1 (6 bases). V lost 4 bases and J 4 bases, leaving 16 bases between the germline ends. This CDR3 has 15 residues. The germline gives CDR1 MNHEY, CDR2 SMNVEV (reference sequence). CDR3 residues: CASSSSPGGPYGYTF. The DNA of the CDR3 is TGTGCCAGCAGTTCTTCCCCCGGGGGGCCCTATGGCTACACCTTC.

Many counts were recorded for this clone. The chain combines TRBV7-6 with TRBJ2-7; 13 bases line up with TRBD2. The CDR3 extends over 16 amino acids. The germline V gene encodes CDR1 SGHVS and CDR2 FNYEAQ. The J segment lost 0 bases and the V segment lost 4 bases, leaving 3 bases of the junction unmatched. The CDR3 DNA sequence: TGTGCCAGCAGCTACGGGACTAGCGGGATCTCCTACGAGCAGTACTTC. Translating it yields CASSYGTSGISYEQYF. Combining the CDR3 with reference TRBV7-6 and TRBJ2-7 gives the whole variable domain GAGVSQSPRYKVTKRGQDVALRCDPISGHVSLYWYRQALGQGPEFLTYFNYEAQQDKSGLPNDRFSAERPEGSISTLTIQRTEQRDSAMYRCASSYGTSGISYEQYFGPGTRLTVT.

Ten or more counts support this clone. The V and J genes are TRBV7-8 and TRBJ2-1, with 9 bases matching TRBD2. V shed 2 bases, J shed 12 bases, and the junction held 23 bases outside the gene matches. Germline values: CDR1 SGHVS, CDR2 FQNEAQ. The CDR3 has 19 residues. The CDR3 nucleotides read TGTGCCAGCAGCTTATTTCTGGCCCCCCGCGGGAGGGCTTTCGATTGGCAGTTCTTC. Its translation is CASSLFLAPRGRAFDWQFF.

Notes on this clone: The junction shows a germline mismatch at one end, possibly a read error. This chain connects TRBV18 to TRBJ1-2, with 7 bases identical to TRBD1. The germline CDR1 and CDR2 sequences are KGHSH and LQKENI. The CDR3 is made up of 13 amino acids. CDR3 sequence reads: CASSLTGWLGYSF. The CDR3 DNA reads TGTGCCAGCTCACTGACAGGGTGGCTAGGCTACTCCTTC.

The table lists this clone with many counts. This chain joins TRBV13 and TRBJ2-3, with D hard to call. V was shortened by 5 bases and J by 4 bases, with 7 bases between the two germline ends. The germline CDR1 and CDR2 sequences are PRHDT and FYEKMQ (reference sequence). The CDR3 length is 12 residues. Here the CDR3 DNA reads TGTGCCAGCAGCCAAGGCTCAGATACGCAGTATTTT. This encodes CASSQGSDTQYF.

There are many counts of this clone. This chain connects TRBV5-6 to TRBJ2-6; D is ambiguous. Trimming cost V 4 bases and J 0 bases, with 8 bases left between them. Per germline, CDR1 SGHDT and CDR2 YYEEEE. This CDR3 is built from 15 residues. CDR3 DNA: TGTGCCAGCAGCCTCGGTGGCTCTGGGGCCAACGTCCTGACTTTC. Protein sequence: CASSLGGSGANVLTF.

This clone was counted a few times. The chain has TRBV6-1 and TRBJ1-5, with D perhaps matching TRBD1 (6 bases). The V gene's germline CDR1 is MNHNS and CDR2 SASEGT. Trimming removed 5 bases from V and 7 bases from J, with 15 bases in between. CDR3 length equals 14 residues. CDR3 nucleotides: TGTGCCAGCAGTCGCGGACAGTCCACACAGCCCCAGCATTTT. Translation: CASSRGQSTQPQHF.

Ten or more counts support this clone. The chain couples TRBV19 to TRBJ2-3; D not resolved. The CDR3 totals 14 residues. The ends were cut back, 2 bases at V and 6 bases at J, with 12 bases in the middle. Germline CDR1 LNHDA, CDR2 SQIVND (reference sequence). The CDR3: CASSIIQQPDTQYF. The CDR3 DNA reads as TGTGCCAGTAGTATAATTCAGCAACCCGATACGCAGTATTTT.

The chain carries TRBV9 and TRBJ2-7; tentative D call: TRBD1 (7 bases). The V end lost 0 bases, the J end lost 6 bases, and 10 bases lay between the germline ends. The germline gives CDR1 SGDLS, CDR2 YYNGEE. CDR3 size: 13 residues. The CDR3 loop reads CASSVAQGGEQYF. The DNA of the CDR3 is TGTGCCAGCAGCGTAGCCCAGGGGGGCGAGCAGTACTTC.

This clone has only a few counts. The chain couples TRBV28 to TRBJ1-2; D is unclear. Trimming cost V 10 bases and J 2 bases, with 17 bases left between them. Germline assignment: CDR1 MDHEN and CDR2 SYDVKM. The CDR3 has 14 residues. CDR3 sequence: CAIRRPLNNYGYTF. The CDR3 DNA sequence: TGTGCCATAAGGCGGCCTTTAAACAACTATGGCTACACCTTC.

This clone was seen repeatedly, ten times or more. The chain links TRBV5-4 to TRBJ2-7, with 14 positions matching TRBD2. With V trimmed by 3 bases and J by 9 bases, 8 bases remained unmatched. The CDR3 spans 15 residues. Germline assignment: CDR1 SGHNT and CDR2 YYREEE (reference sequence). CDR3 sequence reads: CASSSGTSGRMGQYF. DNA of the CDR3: TGTGCCAGCAGCTCAGGGACTAGCGGGAGAATGGGGCAGTACTTC.

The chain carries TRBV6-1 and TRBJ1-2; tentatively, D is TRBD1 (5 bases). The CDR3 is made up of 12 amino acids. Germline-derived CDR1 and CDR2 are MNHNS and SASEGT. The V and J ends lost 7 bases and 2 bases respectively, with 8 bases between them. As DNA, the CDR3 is TGTGCCAGCAAGGCAGGGAACTATGGCTACACCTTC. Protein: CASKAGNYGYTF.

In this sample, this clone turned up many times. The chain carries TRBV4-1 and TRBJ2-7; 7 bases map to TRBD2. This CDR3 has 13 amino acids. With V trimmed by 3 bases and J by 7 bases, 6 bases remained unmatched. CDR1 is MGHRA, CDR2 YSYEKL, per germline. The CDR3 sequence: CASSHPVGGEQYF. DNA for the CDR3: TGCGCCAGCAGCCACCCGGTGGGGGGGGAGCAGTACTTC.

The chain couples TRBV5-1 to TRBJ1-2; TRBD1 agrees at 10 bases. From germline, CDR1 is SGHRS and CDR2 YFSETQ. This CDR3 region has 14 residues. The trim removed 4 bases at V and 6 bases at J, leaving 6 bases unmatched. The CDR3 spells CASSRGGQGDGYTF. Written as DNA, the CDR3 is TGCGCCAGCAGCCGAGGTGGACAGGGGGATGGCTACACCTTC. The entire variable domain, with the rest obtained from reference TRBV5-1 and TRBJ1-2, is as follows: KAGVTQTPRYLIKTRGQQVTLSCSPISGHRSVSWYQQTPGQGLQFLFEYFSETQRNKGNFPGRFSGRQFSNSRSEMNVSTLELGDSALYLCASSRGGQGDGYTFGSGTRLTVV.

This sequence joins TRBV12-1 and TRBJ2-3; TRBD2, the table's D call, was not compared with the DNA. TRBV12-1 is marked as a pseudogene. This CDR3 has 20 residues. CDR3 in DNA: TGTGCCAGCAGCTTAGGTTTCTCTTCGGTACTAGCTGTCTCCACAGATACGCAGTATTTT. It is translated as CASSLGFSSVLAVSTDTQYF.

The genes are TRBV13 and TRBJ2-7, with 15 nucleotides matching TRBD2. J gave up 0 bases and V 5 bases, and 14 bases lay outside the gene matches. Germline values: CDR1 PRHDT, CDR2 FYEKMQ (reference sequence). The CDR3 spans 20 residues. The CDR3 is CASSAEPGTSGGRSSYEQYF. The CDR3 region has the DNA TGTGCCAGCAGCGCCGAGCCCGGGACTAGCGGGGGGCGGAGCTCCTACGAGCAGTACTTC.

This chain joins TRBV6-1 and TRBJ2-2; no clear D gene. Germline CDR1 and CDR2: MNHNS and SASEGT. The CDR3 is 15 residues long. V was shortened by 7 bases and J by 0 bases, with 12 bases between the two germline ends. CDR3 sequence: CASIGKYANTGELFF. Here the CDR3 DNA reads TGTGCCAGCATTGGCAAGTACGCGAACACCGGGGAGCTGTTTTTT.

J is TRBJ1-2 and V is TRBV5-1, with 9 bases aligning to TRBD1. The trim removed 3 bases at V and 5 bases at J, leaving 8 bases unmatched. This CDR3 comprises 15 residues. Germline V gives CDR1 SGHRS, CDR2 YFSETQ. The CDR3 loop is CASSSQGDRVYGYTF. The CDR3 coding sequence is TGCGCCAGCAGCTCCCAGGGGGACAGGGTTTATGGCTACACCTTC.

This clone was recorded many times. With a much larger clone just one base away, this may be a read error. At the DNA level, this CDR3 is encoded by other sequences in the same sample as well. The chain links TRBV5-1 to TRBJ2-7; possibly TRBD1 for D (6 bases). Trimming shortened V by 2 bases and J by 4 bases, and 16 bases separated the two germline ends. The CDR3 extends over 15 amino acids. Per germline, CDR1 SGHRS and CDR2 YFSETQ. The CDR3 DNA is TGCGCCAGCAGCTTACCGGGGCAGGGGTTGTACGAGCAGTACTTC. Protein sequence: CASSLPGQGLYEQYF.

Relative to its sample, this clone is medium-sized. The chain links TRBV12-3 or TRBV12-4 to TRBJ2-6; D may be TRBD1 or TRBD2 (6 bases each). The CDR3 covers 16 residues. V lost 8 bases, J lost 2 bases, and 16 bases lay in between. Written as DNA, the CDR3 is TGTGCCAGCGGAAGGGGGAGGTCGGCTGGGGCCAACGTCCTGACTTTC. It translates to CASGRGRSAGANVLTF.

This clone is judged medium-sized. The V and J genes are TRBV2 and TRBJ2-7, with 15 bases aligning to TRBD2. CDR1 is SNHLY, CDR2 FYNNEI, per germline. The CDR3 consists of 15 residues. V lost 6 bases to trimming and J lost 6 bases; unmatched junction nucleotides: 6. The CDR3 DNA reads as TGTGCCAGCAGGGGGCCGGGACTAGCGGGAGGCGAGCAGTACTTC. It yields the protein CASRGPGLAGGEQYF.

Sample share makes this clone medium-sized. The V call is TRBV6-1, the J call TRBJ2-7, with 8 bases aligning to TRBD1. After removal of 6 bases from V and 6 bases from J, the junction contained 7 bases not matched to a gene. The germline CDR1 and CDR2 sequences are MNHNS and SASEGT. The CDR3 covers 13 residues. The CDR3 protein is CASRELQGGEQYF. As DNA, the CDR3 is TGTGCCAGCAGGGAGTTACAGGGGGGCGAGCAGTACTTC.

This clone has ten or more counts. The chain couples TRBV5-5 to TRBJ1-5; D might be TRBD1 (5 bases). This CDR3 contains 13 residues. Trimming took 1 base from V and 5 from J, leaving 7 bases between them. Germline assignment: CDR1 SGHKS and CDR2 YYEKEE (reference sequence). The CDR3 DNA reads TGTGCCAGCAGCTTGTGGGGGGATCAGCCCCAGCATTTT. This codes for CASSLWGDQPQHF. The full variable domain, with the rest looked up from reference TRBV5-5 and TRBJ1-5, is DAGVTQSPTHLIKTRGQQVTLRCSPISGHKSVSWYQQVLGQGPQFIFQYYEKEERGRGNFPDRFSARQFPNYSSELNVNALLLGDSALYLCASSLWGDQPQHFGDGTRLSIL.